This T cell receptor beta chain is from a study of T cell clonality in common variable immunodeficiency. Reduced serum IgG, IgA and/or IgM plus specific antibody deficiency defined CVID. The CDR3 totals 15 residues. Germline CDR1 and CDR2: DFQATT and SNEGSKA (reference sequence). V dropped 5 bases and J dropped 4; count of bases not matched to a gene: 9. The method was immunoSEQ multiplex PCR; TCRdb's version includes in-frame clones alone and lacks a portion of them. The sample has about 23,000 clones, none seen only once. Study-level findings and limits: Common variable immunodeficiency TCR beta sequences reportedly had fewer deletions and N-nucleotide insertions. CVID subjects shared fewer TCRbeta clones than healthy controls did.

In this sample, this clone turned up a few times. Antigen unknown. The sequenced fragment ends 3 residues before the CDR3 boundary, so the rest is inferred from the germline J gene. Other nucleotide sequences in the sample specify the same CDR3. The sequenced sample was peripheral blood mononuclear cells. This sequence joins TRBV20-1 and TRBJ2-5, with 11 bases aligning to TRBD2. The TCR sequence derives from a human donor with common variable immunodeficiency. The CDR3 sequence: CSAGLGTSGAETQYF. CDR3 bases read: TGCAGTGCTGGGCTCGGGACTAGCGGAGCAGAGACC.